The 30 T cell receptor beta chains reported below all come from one sample, sequenced in a study of blood T cell repertoires in COVID-19. Sequenced by immunoSEQ multiplex PCR; TCRdb stores in-frame clones only, minus some. The sample yields hundreds of thousands of clones, approximately 90% seen once. Sequenced material: peripheral blood. The receptors were sampled from a woman aged 25 to 39 with COVID-19, enrolled during active disease.

This sequence joins TRBV9 and TRBJ2-3; D perhaps matches TRBD2 (6 bases). V lost 5 bases, J lost 2 bases, and 15 bases lay in between. This CDR3 comprises 15 residues. Per the germline V gene, CDR1 is SGDLS and CDR2 is YYNGEE. The CDR3 bases are TGTGCCAGCAGTCGGGGTCGGGGGAACACAGATACGCAGTATTTT. Translated, it gives CASSRGRGNTDTQYF.

The rearrangement joins TRBV6-2 or TRBV6-3 to TRBJ1-2; no firm D call. V lost 1 base to trimming and J lost 5 bases, with 14 bases between them. This CDR3 spans 15 amino acids. Germline V gene data show CDR1 as MNHEY and CDR2 as SVGEGT. CDR3 sequence (DNA): TGTGCCAGCAGTTACTTCACGACAAGCCCTTATGGCTACACCTTC. Its translation: CASSYFTTSPYGYTF.

The chain recombines TRBV24-1 with TRBJ2-2, with TRBD1 matching 12 bases. Germline assignment: CDR1 KGHDR and CDR2 SFDVKD. J lost 1 base, V lost 0 bases, and 5 bases had no gene match. The CDR3 length is 19 residues. The CDR3 reads CATSDLGTGGYMNTGELFF. DNA of the CDR3: TGTGCCACCAGTGATTTGGGGACAGGGGGCTATATGAACACCGGGGAGCTGTTTTTT.

This clone was counted a few times. V gene TRBV6-2 or TRBV6-3 combines with J gene TRBJ2-2; D is perhaps TRBD1 (6 bases). CDR1 and CDR2 from the germline V gene are MNHEY and SVGEGT. The CDR3 has 16 residues. The V and J ends lost 2 bases and 4 bases respectively, with 14 bases between them. CDR3 in amino acids: CASSYTDSFFTGELFF. CDR3 sequence (DNA): TGTGCCAGCAGTTACACGGACAGCTTCTTCACCGGGGAGCTGTTTTTT.

The V gene is TRBV30, the J gene TRBJ1-1; 7 bases fit TRBD1. V lost 4 bases to trimming and J lost 1 base; unmatched junction nucleotides: 3. From germline, CDR1 is GTSNPN and CDR2 SVGIG (reference sequence). The CDR3 spans 13 residues. The CDR3 region is CAWTTGWNTEAFF. DNA of the CDR3: TGTGCCTGGACGACAGGGTGGAACACTGAAGCTTTCTTT.

J is TRBJ1-2 and V is TRBV10-2, with D uncertain. Looked up from germline, CDR1 is WSHSY and CDR2 is SAAADI. This CDR3 contains 13 residues. V lost 4 bases, J lost 4 bases, and 10 bases lay in between. The CDR3 sequence: CASSVREGYGYTF. The CDR3 DNA reads as TGCGCCAGCAGTGTGAGGGAGGGCTATGGCTACACCTTC.

V and J are TRBV3-1 (or the pseudogene TRBV3-2) and TRBJ1-2, with D hard to call. The CDR3 runs 14 residues. From germline, CDR1 is LGHDT and CDR2 YNNKEL (reference sequence). Trimming removed 7 bases from V and 2 bases from J, with 14 bases in between. For the CDR3, the DNA is TGTGCCAGCACGTCAGACGGACTCAACTATGGCTACACCTTC. Protein sequence: CASTSDGLNYGYTF.

The chain joins TRBV6-1 to TRBJ1-1; TRBD1 matches at 8 bases. This CDR3 has 16 amino acids. In germline, CDR1 is MNHNS, CDR2 SASEGT. V lost 6 bases and J lost 1; bases outside the gene matches: 10. CDR3 coding DNA: TGTGCCAGCAGCGAAAGTCCCGGGACAGGGAACACTGAAGCTTTCTTT. Translation: CASSESPGTGNTEAFF.

V is TRBV20-1 and J is TRBJ2-6, with 8 bases identical to TRBD2. V shed 3 bases, J shed 1 base, and the junction held 8 bases outside the gene matches. Germline CDR1 and CDR2: DFQATT and SNEGSKA (reference sequence). The CDR3 covers 17 residues. The DNA of the CDR3 is TGCAGTGCTAGTCCGGGACTAGGAGTGTCTGGGGCCAACGTCCTGACTTTC. This translates into CSASPGLGVSGANVLTF.

The genes are TRBV19 and TRBJ1-5, with 7 bases aligning to TRBD1. With 7 bases clipped from V and 5 bases from J, the junction kept 5 bases outside the gene matches. The V gene's germline CDR1 is LNHDA and CDR2 SQIVND (reference sequence). The CDR3 runs 13 residues. In nucleotides, the CDR3 is TGTGCCAGTAAGTGGCAGGGGGATCAGCCCCAGCATTTT. Its protein is CASKWQGDQPQHF.

This clone was seen a single time. The rearrangement joins TRBV4-1 to TRBJ2-3; D gene unclear. Between the trimmed V and J ends, which lost 0 bases and 5 bases, there was a span of 12 bases. Germline CDR1 and CDR2: MGHRA and YSYEKL. CDR3 length equals 15 residues. The CDR3 protein is CASSQDETALDTQYF. Written as DNA, the CDR3 is TGCGCCAGCAGCCAAGATGAAACAGCTTTAGATACGCAGTATTTT.

The V call is TRBV19, the J call TRBJ2-1, with D possibly TRBD2 on 7 matching bases. Germline V gene lookup returns CDR1 LNHDA and CDR2 SQIVND (reference sequence). The CDR3 loop spans 12 amino acids. The V end lost 6 bases, the J end lost 10 bases, and 13 bases lay between the germline ends. The CDR3 spells CASRSGGNEQFF. DNA of the CDR3: TGTGCCAGTAGGTCGGGGGGCAACGAGCAGTTCTTC.

This clone was detected only once. This chain joins TRBV5-5 and TRBJ2-2; TRBD2 might be the D (5 bases). The germline gives CDR1 SGHKS, CDR2 YYEKEE (reference sequence). V dropped 0 bases and J dropped 6 bases, with 21 bases sitting between them. The CDR3 extends over 18 amino acids. As DNA, the CDR3 is TGTGCCAGCAGCTTGGCCCGGGATCTAGTAAGGCTAGCCGGGGAGCTGTTTTTT. This encodes CASSLARDLVRLAGELFF.

The J gene is TRBJ2-5, the V gene TRBV19; TRBD2 matches 7 bases. V trimming: 4 bases; J trimming: 4 bases; junction bases outside the gene matches: 9. CDR1 and CDR2 (germline): LNHDA, SQIVND (reference sequence). CDR3 length: 15 amino acids. The CDR3 sequence is CASSKRTSILETQYF. The CDR3 DNA reads TGTGCCAGTAGTAAGCGGACTAGTATTCTAGAGACCCAGTACTTC. The entire variable domain, with the rest obtained from reference TRBV19 and TRBJ2-5, is as follows: DGGITQSPKYLFRKEGQNVTLSCEQNLNHDAMYWYRQDPGQGLRLIYYSQIVNDFQKGDIAEGYSVSREKKESFPLTVTSAQKNPTAFYLCASSKRTSILETQYFGPGTRLLVL.

The gene calls are TRBV27 and TRBJ2-1; D uncertain. The CDR3 length is 14 residues. The V gene lost 0 bases and the J gene lost 7 bases, with 10 bases spanning the gap. Germline CDR1 is MNHEY and CDR2 is SMNVEV (reference sequence). CDR3 DNA sequence: TGTGCCAGCAGTTTATCAAGCCTTTGGAATGAGCAGTTCTTC. It yields the protein CASSLSSLWNEQFF.

The chain has TRBV6-2 or TRBV6-3 and TRBJ2-3, with D tentatively TRBD1 (6 bases). CDR1 MNHEY and CDR2 SVGEGT come from the germline V gene. V lost 2 bases and J lost 3, with 12 bases in between. The CDR3 is 15 amino acids. CDR3 sequence: CASSYQGLITDTQYF. The CDR3 DNA is TGTGCCAGCAGTTACCAGGGGCTTATTACAGATACGCAGTATTTT.

The chain joins TRBV2 to TRBJ1-6, with D perhaps matching TRBD1 (6 bases). Per germline, CDR1 SNHLY and CDR2 FYNNEI. The CDR3 extends over 13 amino acids. Trimming took 7 bases from V and 7 from J, leaving 11 bases between them. The CDR3 here is CASTGGQNSPLHF. As DNA, the CDR3 is TGTGCCAGCACGGGGGGGCAGAATTCACCCCTCCACTTT.

This clone has only one observation. V and J are TRBV5-8 and TRBJ1-4; unclear D gene. Deletions cut 10 bases from V and 4 bases from J, with 11 bases between. This CDR3 is 12 amino acids long. Germline values: CDR1 SGHTS, CDR2 YDEGEE. The CDR3 DNA reads as TGTGCCTGGCGGAGGAGTAATGAAAAACTGTTTTTT. Translated, it gives CAWRRSNEKLFF.

A single count supports this clone. The CDR3 coding sequence is TGTGCCAGCAGACTCTCGGGACTAGCAACCGGGGAGCTGTTTTTT. It yields the protein CASRLSGLATGELFF. The V call is TRBV7-8, the J call TRBJ2-2; the match to TRBD2 covers 9 bases. Per the germline V gene, CDR1 is SGHVS and CDR2 is FQNEAQ. The ends lost 6 bases at V and 5 bases at J; junction bases unmatched: 7. The CDR3 contains 15 residues.

V usage is TRBV10-3 and J usage is TRBJ2-1, with 7 bases fitting TRBD1. CDR1 and CDR2 from the germline V gene are ENHRY and SYGVKD. The CDR3 has 15 amino acids. J lost 4 bases, V lost 5 bases, and 8 bases had no gene match. This chain's CDR3 is CAISKDRDSYNEQFF. In nucleotides, the CDR3 is TGTGCCATCAGTAAAGACAGGGATAGTTACAATGAGCAGTTCTTC.

The chain recombines TRBV2 with TRBJ2-7; D is possibly TRBD2 (5 bases). The germline CDR1 and CDR2 sequences are SNHLY and FYNNEI. The CDR3 consists of 13 residues. Trimming took off 5 bases at V and 7 bases at J, with 15 bases between the two ends. The CDR3 DNA reads as TGTGCCAGCAGTCCCCCGGGGTTTTTGGAGCAGTACTTC. Translation: CASSPPGFLEQYF.

This sequence joins TRBV18 and TRBJ1-6; TRBD1 agrees at 7 bases. With V trimmed by 1 base and J by 14 bases, 5 bases remained unmatched. From germline, CDR1 is KGHSH and CDR2 LQKENI. This CDR3 comprises 13 residues. The CDR3 reads CASSPLRGETLHF. The CDR3 DNA sequence: TGTGCCAGCTCACCACTCAGGGGGGAAACCCTCCACTTT. Full variable domain (remainder filled in from reference TRBV18 and TRBJ1-6): NAGVMQNPRHLVRRRGQEARLRCSPMKGHSHVYWYRQLPEEGLKFMVYLQKENIIDESGMPKERFSAEFPKEGPSILRIQQVVRGDSAAYFCASSPLRGETLHFGNGTRLTVT.

The rearrangement uses TRBV13 and TRBJ1-1; D not resolved. The CDR3 extends over 15 amino acids. Trimming took 3 bases from V and 3 from J, leaving 14 bases between them. Looked up from germline, CDR1 is PRHDT and CDR2 is FYEKMQ (reference sequence). CDR3 nucleotides: TGTGCCAGCAGCTTTGTCGGGGAGCCTGACACTGAAGCTTTCTTT. Translation: CASSFVGEPDTEAFF.

The chain combines TRBV7-9 with TRBJ2-1; possible D gene TRBD2, 5 bases. CDR1 SEHNR and CDR2 FQNEAQ come from the germline V gene (reference sequence). V lost 4 bases and J lost 4, with 11 bases in between. The CDR3 has 14 residues. This CDR3 is CASSSSGNYNEQFF. CDR3 coding DNA: TGTGCCAGCAGCTCCAGCGGTAATTACAATGAGCAGTTCTTC.

The chain couples TRBV4-3 to TRBJ2-4; 9 positions agree with TRBD2. Germline CDR1 reads LGHNA; CDR2 reads YSLEER. The CDR3 has 15 amino acids. V dropped 0 bases and J dropped 11; count of bases not matched to a gene: 8. The CDR3 here is CASSQDFAGGSLQYF. CDR3 DNA: TGCGCCAGCAGCCAAGATTTTGCGGGAGGGTCACTTCAGTACTTC.

J is TRBJ2-3 and V is TRBV5-6; TRBD2 matches 7 bases. The V segment lost 4 bases and the J segment 2 bases; nucleotides outside the gene matches: 10. This CDR3 has 16 amino acids. The germline gives CDR1 SGHDT, CDR2 YYEEEE. The CDR3 bases are TGTGCCAGCAGCCCTACAACTAGCGTTATCACAGATACGCAGTATTTT. This encodes CASSPTTSVITDTQYF.

This clone was seen just once. The rearrangement links TRBV5-8 to TRBJ2-5; TRBD2 agrees at 10 bases. Germline assignment: CDR1 SGHTS and CDR2 YDEGEE. Germline trimming cut 1 base from V and 4 bases from J; bases unmatched to any gene: 4. This CDR3 is built from 15 residues. CDR3 in amino acids: CASSLPSGSRETQYF. Written as DNA, the CDR3 is TGTGCCAGCAGCTTGCCTAGCGGGAGCCGAGAGACCCAGTACTTC.

The gene calls are TRBV5-1 and TRBJ1-4; weak D call: TRBD1 (6 bases). The CDR3 contains 14 residues. Germline CDR1 SGHRS, CDR2 YFSETQ. Trimming left V 0 bases short and J 8 bases short, with 11 bases between. This CDR3 is CASSLEAGVEKLFF. CDR3 bases: TGCGCCAGCAGCTTGGAGGCAGGGGTCGAAAAACTGTTTTTT.

This chain links TRBV19 with TRBJ2-4; TRBD2 matches at 7 bases. The CDR3 spans 16 residues. Trimming cost V 4 bases and J 5 bases; bases outside gene matches: 11. Germline V gene lookup returns CDR1 LNHDA and CDR2 SQIVND (reference sequence). The CDR3 nucleotides read TGTGCCAGTAGTAGGTCCTCGGGGGGTTGGGAAAACATTCAGTACTTC. Its protein product is CASSRSSGGWENIQYF.

This clone was observed a single time. This chain joins TRBV2 and TRBJ2-3; 10 bases map to TRBD2. The germline gives CDR1 SNHLY, CDR2 FYNNEI. The CDR3 runs 19 residues. The V segment lost 2 bases and the J segment 2 bases; nucleotides outside the gene matches: 13. DNA of the CDR3: TGTGCCAGCAGTGAACTCGGGTGGGCTAGCGGGGGAACCACAGATACGCAGTATTTT. This sequence encodes CASSELGWASGGTTDTQYF.